This passage covers 18 T cell receptor beta chains from one sample sequenced in a study of T cell repertoires in cytomegalovirus infection. TCRdb reprocessed the reads via MiXCR and lists one record per CDR3 protein. The sample consists of 150,000 to 200,000 distinct CDR3 sequences, about 15% of them appearing once. The sequenced sample consisted of CD8+ T cells from PBMCs. These TCRs come from a human donor in good health (CMV status not recorded). Some clones in this sample may be carry-over from other donors' samples.

This clonotype was seen more than once but under ten times. This chain links TRBV23-1 with TRBJ2-1; D might be TRBD2 (5 bases). TRBV23-1 is labeled an ORF, and its function is uncertain. The CDR3 is made up of 14 amino acids. V dropped 8 bases and J dropped 1 base, with 12 bases sitting between them. As DNA, the CDR3 is TGCGCCAGCCAGAGAGCGGTTTCCTACAATGAGCAGTTCTTC. It yields the protein CASQRAVSYNEQFF.

This clonotype was detected only a few times. The chain combines TRBV11-2 with TRBJ1-1; tentative D call: TRBD1 (6 bases). Germline V lookup: CDR1 SGHAT, CDR2 FQNNGV. This CDR3 comprises 16 residues. V was clipped by 5 bases and J by 4 bases, with 20 bases between them. The CDR3 region is CASSTHRVRPVTEAFF. CDR3 in DNA: TGTGCCAGCAGCACCCACAGGGTTCGCCCTGTCACTGAAGCTTTCTTT.

This clonotype was observed a few times. The rearrangement links TRBV7-2 to TRBJ2-7, with 8 bases lining up with TRBD1. The CDR3 spans 13 residues. CDR1 and CDR2 (germline): SGHTA, FQGNSA. The J segment lost 5 bases and the V segment lost 5 bases, leaving 5 bases of the junction unmatched. This CDR3 is CASSRQGYHEQYF. CDR3 in DNA: TGTGCCAGCAGCCGACAGGGGTACCACGAGCAGTACTTC.

This sequence joins TRBV7-9 and TRBJ1-2; 7 bases are shared with TRBD1. V was clipped by 4 bases and J by 7 bases; unmatched bases: 9. The CDR3 sequence is 14 residues long. The germline CDR1 and CDR2 sequences are SEHNR and FQNEAQ (reference sequence). CDR3 DNA sequence: TGTGCCAGCAGCTCTGACAGGGAAGAGAGTGGCTACACCTTC. Translated: CASSSDREESGYTF.

In its sample, this clonotype was seen a few times. This chain links TRBV19 with TRBJ2-1, with TRBD1 matching 7 bases. Trimming removed 5 bases from V and 0 bases from J; junction bases left unmatched: 16. The CDR3 length is 19 residues. Germline values: CDR1 LNHDA, CDR2 SQIVND (reference sequence). CDR3 loop: CASSLRRQGSRSSYNEQFF. The CDR3 bases are TGTGCCAGTAGTCTCCGGAGACAGGGCTCTCGGAGCTCCTACAATGAGCAGTTCTTC.

This chain connects TRBV4-3 to TRBJ2-1; D is perhaps TRBD2 (5 bases). The germline V gene encodes CDR1 LGHNA and CDR2 YSLEER. This CDR3 is built from 15 residues. The germline V and J ends were trimmed by 2 bases and 5 bases, with 13 bases remaining between them. The CDR3 region is CASSQLAASDNEQFF. In DNA form, the CDR3 reads TGCGCCAGCAGCCAACTAGCTGCCTCAGACAATGAGCAGTTCTTC.

This clonotype was observed a few times. The chain's CDR3 is CASSLRDPYEQYF. CDR3 DNA: TGTGCCAGCAGTTTGCGGGACCCCTACGAGCAGTACTTC. The rearrangement links TRBV28 to TRBJ2-7; a weak D match, TRBD2 (6 bases). This CDR3 has 13 amino acids. The V end lost 3 bases, the J end lost 2 bases, and 8 bases lay between the germline ends. Germline V gives CDR1 MDHEN, CDR2 SYDVKM.

V is TRBV14 and J is TRBJ2-1; weak D call: TRBD1 (5 bases). Trimming shortened V by 0 bases and J by 2 bases, and 11 bases separated the two germline ends. CDR3 length: 16 residues. Germline CDR1 is SGHDN and CDR2 is FVKESK. CDR3: CASSQEIGAPYNEQFF. CDR3 nucleotides: TGTGCCAGCAGCCAAGAGATAGGGGCCCCCTACAATGAGCAGTTCTTC.

This clonotype was found a few times. The chain is built from TRBV25-1 and TRBJ1-1; TRBD1 matches at 7 bases. The germline V gene encodes CDR1 MGHDK and CDR2 SYGVNS. V shed 3 bases and J 6 bases; nucleotides not matched to a gene: 7. The CDR3 extends over 14 amino acids. The CDR3 DNA reads as TGTGCCAGCAGTGAGACAGGGAGGCTATCTGAAGCTTTCTTT. Translating it yields CASSETGRLSEAFF.

J is TRBJ2-7 and V is TRBV7-2; 8 bases align to TRBD1. The CDR3 sequence is 14 residues long. V shed 1 base, J shed 5 bases, and the junction held 4 bases outside the gene matches. Germline loops: CDR1 SGHTA, CDR2 FQGNSA. CDR3 nucleotides: TGTGCCAGCAGCTTAGATCCAGGGGGCAACGAGCAGTACTTC. It is translated as CASSLDPGGNEQYF.

This clonotype was counted only a few times. The rearrangement links TRBV7-2 to TRBJ2-5, with D uncertain. Germline CDR1 and CDR2: SGHTA and FQGNSA. The V and J ends lost 1 base and 1 base respectively, with 10 bases between them. The CDR3 runs 15 residues. DNA for the CDR3: TGTGCCAGCAGCTTAGAATTGGTGCTCCAAGAGACCCAGTACTTC. Its translation: CASSLELVLQETQYF.

The gene calls are TRBV19 and TRBJ1-1; the D is unclear. V was clipped by 3 bases and J by 0 bases, with 11 bases between them. Germline CDR1 LNHDA, CDR2 SQIVND (reference sequence). CDR3 length: 15 amino acids. This CDR3 is CASSIGTFMNTEAFF. The CDR3 DNA is TGTGCCAGTAGTATTGGTACGTTCATGAACACTGAAGCTTTCTTT.

This rearrangement joins TRBV5-6 to TRBJ1-1; the D is unclear. The CDR3 is 13 amino acids. Per germline, CDR1 SGHDT and CDR2 YYEEEE. V lost 4 bases to trimming and J lost 3 bases, with 10 bases between them. In DNA form, the CDR3 reads TGTGCCAGCAGCCCGGACTCCCACACTGAAGCTTTCTTT. Translation: CASSPDSHTEAFF.

This clonotype appeared a few times. The J gene is TRBJ2-1, the V gene TRBV5-5; possibly TRBD1 for D (5 bases). Trimming stripped 1 base from V and 0 bases from J, with 11 bases between. Germline V gene lookup returns CDR1 SGHKS and CDR2 YYEKEE (reference sequence). The CDR3 extends over 16 amino acids. The CDR3 DNA is TGTGCCAGCAGCTTGCAAGGACAAAGCTCCTACAATGAGCAGTTCTTC. It codes for CASSLQGQSSYNEQFF.

The chain couples TRBV7-2 to TRBJ2-3; either TRBD1 or TRBD2 may fit D (5 bases each). The CDR3 runs 14 residues. Germline CDR1 SGHTA, CDR2 FQGNSA. V was pared by 0 bases and J by 6 bases, with 10 bases between. CDR3 in amino acids: CASSLALGTDTQYF. In nucleotides, the CDR3 is TGTGCCAGCAGCTTAGCGCTAGGGACCGATACGCAGTATTTT.

The rearrangement joins TRBV29-1 to TRBJ2-3, with 8 bases fitting TRBD2. Germline assignment: CDR1 SQVTM and CDR2 ANQGSEA. Trimming at V came to 6 bases and at J to 13 bases, leaving 9 bases not matched to a gene. The CDR3 spans 11 residues. The CDR3 region has the DNA TGCAGCGTCCTTACTAGCGGCAAAGAGTATTTT. Its protein is CSVLTSGKEYF.

In this sample, this clonotype turned up many times. The chain links TRBV7-2 to TRBJ1-1; D is unclear. V lost 0 bases and J 7 bases, leaving 9 bases between the germline ends. This CDR3 is 13 amino acids long. Per germline, CDR1 SGHTA and CDR2 FQGNSA. The CDR3 DNA follows: TGTGCCAGCAGCTTAGCATTAGACGTTGAAGCTTTCTTT. Translated: CASSLALDVEAFF. Variable domain in full (rest from reference TRBV7-2 and TRBJ1-1): GAGVSQSPSNKVTEKGKDVELRCDPISGHTALYWYRQSLGQGLEFLIYFQGNSAPDKSGLPSDRFSAERTGGSVSTLTIQRTQQEDSAVYLCASSLALDVEAFFGQGTRLTVV.

This clonotype was counted a few times. The V and J genes are TRBV20-1 and TRBJ2-1; D remains ambiguous. The CDR3 loop spans 14 amino acids. Germline V gives CDR1 DFQATT, CDR2 SNEGSKA (reference sequence). Trimming took off 1 base at V and 3 bases at J, with 10 bases between the two ends. CDR3 loop: CSARGAPDYNEQFF. CDR3 nucleotides: TGCAGTGCTAGAGGGGCTCCCGACTACAATGAGCAGTTCTTC.